These 19 T cell receptor beta chains originate from one sample sequenced in a study of cytomegalovirus exposure and HLA in healthy donors (dated by TCRdb to the late 2010s). Libraries were prepared through the immunoSEQ multiplex PCR assay. TCRdb obtained this table from immuneACCESS and retained in-frame rearrangements with V and J assigned. These tables miss some clones; where compared with another copy, unresolved V genes account for less than half of the shortfall, and the remainder is unexplained. The sample yields some 200,000 clones; more than 65% were counted once. The ten biggest clones cover 2.5% to 3% of the sample. Material: PBMCs. The source of these receptors is a woman aged 18-29 years in good health and CMV-seropositive.

The chain links TRBV5-4 to TRBJ2-3; tentatively, D is TRBD1 (7 bases). Germline V gene data show CDR1 as SGHNT and CDR2 as YYREEE (reference sequence). The V and J ends lost 7 bases and 2 bases respectively, with 14 bases between them. The CDR3 is made up of 14 amino acids. The CDR3 nucleotides are TGTGCCAGCTGGGCGGGACAGACCACAGATACGCAGTATTTT. This translates into CASWAGQTTDTQYF.

The chain has TRBV6-1 and TRBJ2-7; D perhaps matches TRBD1 (6 bases). Trimming left V 2 bases short and J 2 bases short, with 13 bases between. The CDR3 covers 15 residues. Germline V gene sequence: CDR1 MNHNS, CDR2 SASEGT. For the CDR3, the DNA is TGTGCCAGCAGTGAAACTCCGGGACACCCCTACGAGCAGTACTTC. It is translated as CASSETPGHPYEQYF.

This clone was seen just once. The CDR3 region has the DNA TGTGCCAGCACGGGGACAGCAAACACTGAAGCTTTCTTT. Translating it yields CASTGTANTEAFF. The chain couples TRBV6-1 to TRBJ1-1, with 7 bases identical to TRBD1. V lost 7 bases, J lost 2 bases, and 4 bases stayed unmatched. The length of the CDR3 is 13 residues. The germline gives CDR1 MNHNS, CDR2 SASEGT.

As to this clone: One end of the junction varies from germline; a read error may be responsible. This sequence joins TRBV9 and TRBJ1-1; 8 nucleotides match TRBD1. Germline loops: CDR1 SGDLS, CDR2 YYNGEE. This CDR3 contains 14 residues. The CDR3 here is CASSLGQENTQAFF. CDR3 coding DNA: TGTGCCAGCAGCCTGGGACAGGAGAACACTCAAGCTTTCTTT. The complete variable domain, with remaining parts taken from reference TRBV9 and TRBJ1-1, reads DSGVTQTPKHLITATGQRVTLRCSPRSGDLSVYWYQQSLDQGLQFLIQYYNGEERAKGNILERFSAQQFPDLHSELNLSSLELGDSALYFCASSLGQENTQAFFGQGTRLTVV.

The chain carries TRBV25-1 and TRBJ1-6; D unresolved. V lost 3 bases and J 6 bases, leaving 15 bases between the germline ends. The CDR3 contains 16 residues. Germline lookup yields CDR1 MGHDK and CDR2 SYGVNS. As DNA, the CDR3 is TGTGCCAGCAGTGATCCCGCAGGCTCCGGTAATTCACCCCTCCACTTT. It encodes CASSDPAGSGNSPLHF.

This chain connects TRBV27 to TRBJ2-7, with D tentatively TRBD2 (5 bases). Germline V gene lookup returns CDR1 MNHEY and CDR2 SMNVEV (reference sequence). The CDR3 loop spans 15 amino acids. Trimming took 2 bases from V and 0 from J, leaving 11 bases between them. Here the CDR3 reads CASSLLGISSYEQYF. In DNA form, the CDR3 reads TGTGCCAGCAGTTTACTCGGGATTAGCTCCTACGAGCAGTACTTC.

CDR3 nucleotide sequence: TGCGCCAGCAGCCACCCACTGATCTCTGGAAACACCATATATTTT. It encodes CASSHPLISGNTIYF. This chain connects TRBV4-1 to TRBJ1-3; the D is unclear. The V end was cut by 3 bases, the J end by 0 bases, with 9 bases between. CDR1 is MGHRA, CDR2 YSYEKL, per germline. This CDR3 has 15 amino acids.

V is TRBV2 and J is TRBJ1-3; D gene unclear. V was shortened by 8 bases and J by 0 bases, with 8 bases between the two germline ends. Germline V gene data show CDR1 as SNHLY and CDR2 as FYNNEI. The CDR3 runs 13 residues. The CDR3 spells CASDWYSGNTIYF. CDR3 DNA: TGTGCCAGCGACTGGTACTCTGGAAACACCATATATTTT.

The chain uses TRBV6-5 and TRBJ2-1; 7 bases line up with TRBD2. Losses at the gene ends were 4 bases for V and 7 bases for J; bases not matched to a gene: 7. Germline CDR1 MNHEY, CDR2 SVGAGI. The CDR3 is made up of 14 amino acids. CDR3 nucleotide sequence: TGTGCCAGCAGTTTCGTCGGGGGGAGGAATGAGCAGTTCTTC. Translation: CASSFVGGRNEQFF.

The chain carries TRBV19 and TRBJ2-3; D is perhaps TRBD2 (7 bases). CDR1 is LNHDA and CDR2 is SQIVND in the germline V gene (reference sequence). The CDR3 spans 16 residues. Trimming pared 2 bases from V and 7 bases from J, leaving 19 bases between. This chain's CDR3 is CASSIFPSRGGHTQYF. The DNA of the CDR3 is TGTGCCAGTAGTATATTCCCATCGAGGGGGGGGCATACGCAGTATTTT. Complete variable domain (other parts from reference TRBV19 and TRBJ2-3): DGGITQSPKYLFRKEGQNVTLSCEQNLNHDAMYWYRQDPGQGLRLIYYSQIVNDFQKGDIAEGYSVSREKKESFPLTVTSAQKNPTAFYLCASSIFPSRGGHTQYFGPGTRLTVL.

This chain connects TRBV7-6 to TRBJ2-2; 9 bases map to TRBD1. From germline, CDR1 is SGHVS and CDR2 FNYEAQ. V was pared by 5 bases and J by 1 base, with 5 bases of the junction left unmatched. The CDR3 runs to 16 residues. CDR3 sequence: CASSITGGLNTGELFF. DNA for the CDR3: TGTGCCAGCAGCATTACAGGGGGCTTGAACACCGGGGAGCTGTTTTTT.

CDR3 nucleotide sequence: TGTGCCAGCAGCACACCGGGACAGGGGGCTTTCTTT. Protein: CASSTPGQGAFF. V gene TRBV21-1 combines with J gene TRBJ1-1; TRBD1, the D gene given by the table, was not confirmed from the DNA. TRBV21-1 is an annotated pseudogene. The CDR3 sequence is 12 residues long.

DNA of the CDR3: TGTGCCACCAGCAGAGATCAGAGTGCAGGTAATCAGCCCCAGCATTTT. Translated: CATSRDQSAGNQPQHF. This chain uses TRBV15 with TRBJ1-5; D is ambiguous. CDR1 is LNHNV and CDR2 is YYDKDF in the germline V gene (reference sequence). Deletions cut 0 bases from V and 4 bases from J, with 13 bases between. CDR3 size: 16 residues.

V gene TRBV19 combines with J gene TRBJ2-3; D might be TRBD1 (5 bases). The CDR3 length is 17 residues. The V and J ends lost 0 bases and 4 bases respectively, with 17 bases between them. Germline V lookup: CDR1 LNHDA, CDR2 SQIVND (reference sequence). CDR3 amino acids: CASSIDPVRGKADTQYF. The CDR3 DNA reads TGTGCCAGTAGTATAGATCCGGTAAGGGGCAAGGCAGATACGCAGTATTTT.

The genes are TRBV7-9 and TRBJ2-5, with TRBD1 identical over 7 bases. The J segment lost 5 bases and the V segment lost 2 bases, leaving 8 bases of the junction unmatched. This CDR3 has 15 amino acids. The germline CDR1 and CDR2 sequences are SEHNR and FQNEAQ (reference sequence). CDR3 residues: CASSLPTGAGETQYF. The CDR3 bases are TGTGCCAGCAGCTTACCCACAGGGGCTGGGGAGACCCAGTACTTC.

This clone has only a few counts. The chain carries TRBV6-1 and TRBJ1-2, with a tentative D call TRBD1 (5 bases). The CDR3 runs 13 residues. Looked up from germline, CDR1 is MNHNS and CDR2 is SASEGT. Trimming took off 6 bases at V and 6 bases at J, with 14 bases between the two ends. The CDR3 protein is CASSFRARDGYTF. The CDR3 nucleotides read TGTGCCAGCAGCTTCAGGGCGAGAGATGGCTACACCTTC.

The V and J genes are TRBV5-1 and TRBJ2-1, with 9 bases lining up with TRBD1. This CDR3 comprises 17 residues. J gave up 4 bases and V 4 bases, and 12 bases lay outside the gene matches. Germline CDR1 and CDR2: SGHRS and YFSETQ. CDR3 coding DNA: TGCGCCAGCAGCATCCGACCGGGACAGGGACATTACAATGAGCAGTTCTTC. This encodes CASSIRPGQGHYNEQFF.

The J gene is TRBJ1-2, the V gene TRBV7-8; D is ambiguous. V was clipped by 2 bases and J by 7 bases, with 8 bases between them. Looked up from germline, CDR1 is SGHVS and CDR2 is FQNEAQ. The CDR3 is made up of 12 amino acids. The DNA for the CDR3 is TGTGCCAGCAGCTTAAGGACTGGTGGCTACACCTTC. Its protein is CASSLRTGGYTF.

This clone was seen just once. The V call is TRBV18, the J call TRBJ2-7; TRBD1 matches at 11 bases. Germline lookup yields CDR1 KGHSH and CDR2 LQKENI. The ends lost 9 bases at V and 8 bases at J; junction bases unmatched: 6. The CDR3 runs 12 residues. CDR3 sequence reads: CASSGQGEQQYF. The CDR3 DNA follows: TGTGCCAGTTCGGGACAGGGGGAACAGCAGTACTTC.